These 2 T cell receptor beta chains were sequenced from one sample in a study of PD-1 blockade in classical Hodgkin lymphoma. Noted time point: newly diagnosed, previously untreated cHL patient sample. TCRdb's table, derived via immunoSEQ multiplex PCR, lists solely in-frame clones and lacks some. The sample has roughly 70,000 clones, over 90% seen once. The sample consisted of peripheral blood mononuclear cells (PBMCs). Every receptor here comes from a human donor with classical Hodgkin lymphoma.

The CDR3 region is CASSLVVGRDGYTF. The CDR3, as DNA: TGTGCCAGCAGCTTAGTGGTGGGAAGGGATGGCTACACCTTC. This sequence joins TRBV7-9 and TRBJ1-2; D not certain. V lost 1 base and J lost 6, with 12 bases in between. CDR1 is SEHNR and CDR2 is FQNEAQ in the germline V gene (reference sequence). This CDR3 region has 14 residues.

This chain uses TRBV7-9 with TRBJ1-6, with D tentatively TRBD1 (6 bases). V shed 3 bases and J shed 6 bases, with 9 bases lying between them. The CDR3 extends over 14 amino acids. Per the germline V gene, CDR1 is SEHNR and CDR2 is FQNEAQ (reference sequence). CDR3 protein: CASSLVRGNSPLHF. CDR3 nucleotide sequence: TGTGCCAGCAGCTTGGTCAGGGGTAATTCACCCCTCCACTTT.